These 26 T cell receptor beta chains share one sample of origin, sequenced in a study of identical twins. TCRdb re-analysed the 5' RACE reads in MiXCR, keeping a single row per CDR3 protein. In the table there are approximately 550,000 distinct CDR3 sequences, approximately 20% of which are singletons. These data also featured in a second study, about yellow fever vaccine responses in identical twins.

The specimen was CD4+ T cells sorted from blood. These receptors came from a woman younger than 35 in good health.

The chain has TRBV6-1 and TRBJ2-2, with 9 bases that match TRBD2. CDR3 length: 15 amino acids. Trimming cost V 5 bases and J 1 base; bases outside gene matches: 2. In germline, CDR1 is MNHNS, CDR2 SASEGT. In nucleotides, the CDR3 is TGTGCCAGCAGTAAGACTAGCGGGAACACCGGGGAGCTGTTTTTT. It encodes CASSKTSGNTGELFF.

J is TRBJ2-7 and V is TRBV20-1; TRBD2 might be the D (5 bases). This CDR3 is built from 14 residues. Germline V gene lookup returns CDR1 DFQATT and CDR2 SNEGSKA (reference sequence). The V gene lost 1 base and the J gene lost 1 base, with 11 bases spanning the gap. The CDR3, as DNA: TGCAGTGCTAGAGGAAGTCGGGAATCCTACGAGCAGTACTTC. Its translation is CSARGSRESYEQYF.

This clonotype has just a few counts. The chain is built from TRBV7-9 and TRBJ2-5; D call uncertain. Germline lookup yields CDR1 SEHNR and CDR2 FQNEAQ (reference sequence). This CDR3 region has 14 residues. V gave up 5 bases and J gave up 3 bases, with 13 bases separating them. CDR3 sequence reads: CASSRLGIEETQYF. The CDR3 region has the DNA TGTGCCAGCAGCCGCTTAGGGATTGAAGAGACCCAGTACTTC. Full variable domain (outside the CDR3, taken from reference TRBV7-9 and TRBJ2-5): DTGVSQNPRHKITKRGQNVTFRCDPISEHNRLYWYRQTLGQGPEFLTYFQNEAQLEKSRLLSDRFSAERPKGSFSTLEIQRTEQGDSAMYLCASSRLGIEETQYFGPGTRLLVL.

This clonotype was picked up a small number of times. The chain recombines TRBV6-1 with TRBJ2-1; tentatively, D is TRBD2 (5 bases). This CDR3 is built from 14 residues. Germline V gene data show CDR1 as MNHNS and CDR2 as SASEGT. The germline V and J ends were trimmed by 6 bases and 7 bases, with 16 bases remaining between them. In DNA form, the CDR3 reads TGTGCCAGCAGCCCTACGGCGGGCGTAAATGAGCAGTTCTTC. Its protein product is CASSPTAGVNEQFF.

This clonotype has just a few counts. The chain uses TRBV27 and TRBJ2-1; 7 nucleotides line up with TRBD2. This CDR3 is built from 16 residues. Per the germline V gene, CDR1 is MNHEY and CDR2 is SMNVEV (reference sequence). Trimming at V came to 1 base and at J to 0 bases, leaving 3 bases not matched to a gene. The CDR3 DNA reads TGTGCCAGCAGTTTATGGGGCGGGGGCTCCTACAATGAGCAGTTCTTC. This encodes CASSLWGGGSYNEQFF.

In its sample, this clonotype was seen a few times. The chain uses TRBV20-1 and TRBJ1-5; D is possibly TRBD1 (5 bases). V gave up 1 base and J gave up 0 bases, with 10 bases separating them. The CDR3 length is 15 residues. Germline CDR1 and CDR2: DFQATT and SNEGSKA (reference sequence). CDR3 nucleotides: TGCAGTGCTAGAGCTCGGGGGGTTAGCAATCAGCCCCAGCATTTT. It is translated as CSARARGVSNQPQHF.

This clonotype has a handful of counts. V gene TRBV3-1 combines with J gene TRBJ2-5; tentative D call: TRBD2 (5 bases). The germline V gene has CDR1 LGHDT and CDR2 YNNKEL (reference sequence). CDR3 length: 13 amino acids. Between the trimmed V and J ends, which lost 7 bases and 2 bases, there was a span of 11 bases. CDR3 loop: CASNPPGQETQYF. The CDR3 nucleotides read TGTGCCAGCAACCCCCCGGGGCAAGAGACCCAGTACTTC.

The rearrangement joins TRBV11-2 to TRBJ2-7, with 9 bases identical to TRBD1. V shed 3 bases and J 4 bases; nucleotides not matched to a gene: 7. This CDR3 has 15 residues. Germline CDR1 SGHAT, CDR2 FQNNGV. The CDR3 DNA follows: TGTGCCAGCAGCTTCCCCGGGACAGGGCCGTACGAGCAGTACTTC. The encoded protein is CASSFPGTGPYEQYF.

The gene calls are TRBV9 and TRBJ2-2; D might be TRBD2 (7 bases). Germline V gives CDR1 SGDLS, CDR2 YYNGEE. The length of the CDR3 is 15 residues. Trimming took off 5 bases at V and 1 base at J, with 12 bases between the two ends. CDR3 DNA sequence: TGTGCCAGCAGGAAGGGGGGGAAGAACACCGGGGAGCTGTTTTTT. This codes for CASRKGGKNTGELFF.

CDR3 nucleotide sequence: TGTGCCAGCAGCTCCCGAGCGGAGCTCCTGAGGGGCACAGATACGCAGTATTTT. Its protein is CASSSRAELLRGTDTQYF. The chain couples TRBV11-2 to TRBJ2-3, with a tentative D call TRBD2 (5 bases). V lost 4 bases and J lost 1, with 21 bases in between. There are 18 residues in the CDR3. From germline, CDR1 is SGHAT and CDR2 FQNNGV.

V gene TRBV12-3 or TRBV12-4 combines with J gene TRBJ1-1; D perhaps matches TRBD1 (5 bases). The CDR3 loop spans 16 amino acids. Trimming cost V 6 bases and J 5 bases, with 22 bases left between them. CDR3 sequence: CASSFPGLGGSTEAFF. Written as DNA, the CDR3 is TGTGCCAGCAGCTTTCCGGGGTTGGGGGGGTCGACTGAAGCTTTCTTT.

V is TRBV15 and J is TRBJ2-5; tentatively, D is TRBD1 or TRBD2 (5 bases each). The CDR3 is 15 amino acids. Germline CDR1 LNHNV, CDR2 YYDKDF (reference sequence). V gave up 1 base and J gave up 7 bases, with 16 bases separating them. The CDR3 nucleotides are TGTGCCACCAGCAGAGGGAGAAACGGGGCATCGACCCAGTACTTC. Its translation: CATSRGRNGASTQYF. Full variable domain (outside the CDR3, taken from reference TRBV15 and TRBJ2-5): DAMVIQNPRYQVTQFGKPVTLSCSQTLNHNVMYWYQQKSSQAPKLLFHYYDKDFNNEADTPDNFQSRRPNTSFCFLDIRSPGLGDTAMYLCATSRGRNGASTQYFGPGTRLLVL.

This clonotype was detected a few times. The rearrangement joins TRBV9 to TRBJ2-5, with unresolved D. With 0 bases removed from V and 5 bases from J, the gap between germline ends came to 14 bases. The CDR3 is 15 residues long. Germline lookup yields CDR1 SGDLS and CDR2 YYNGEE. The CDR3 nucleotides read TGTGCCAGCAGCGTAGCTGAGGCAGAAGGGGAGACCCAGTACTTC. It yields the protein CASSVAEAEGETQYF.

In its sample, this clonotype was seen a few times. This chain uses TRBV6-1 with TRBJ2-5; D unresolved. V was pared by 4 bases and J by 5 bases, with 17 bases between. Germline V gene sequence: CDR1 MNHNS, CDR2 SASEGT. The CDR3 is made up of 15 amino acids. The CDR3 here is CASSADSFARETQYF. In DNA, the CDR3 is TGTGCCAGCAGTGCGGATAGCTTCGCTCGGGAGACCCAGTACTTC.

This clonotype turned up a few times. The gene calls are TRBV10-3 and TRBJ2-7, with 12 bases matching TRBD2. This CDR3 is built from 14 residues. The V and J ends lost 2 bases and 5 bases, in that order; junction bases with no gene match: 1. Germline loops: CDR1 ENHRY, CDR2 SYGVKD. The chain's CDR3 is CAISELAGGDEQYF. The CDR3 DNA follows: TGTGCCATCAGTGAGCTAGCGGGAGGGGACGAGCAGTACTTC.

The rearrangement uses TRBV12-3 or TRBV12-4 and TRBJ2-7; D may be TRBD1 or TRBD2 (5 bases each). Trimming removed 7 bases at V and 2 bases at J, with 18 bases between. The CDR3 runs to 15 residues. This CDR3 reads CASTSFPGRTYEQYF. Written as DNA, the CDR3 is TGTGCCAGCACCTCATTCCCGGGACGGACCTACGAGCAGTACTTC.

V is TRBV18 and J is TRBJ1-1; TRBD1 aligns across 7 bases. Per the germline V gene, CDR1 is KGHSH and CDR2 is LQKENI. V shed 0 bases, J shed 9 bases, and the junction held 1 base outside the gene matches. The CDR3 totals 12 residues. CDR3 nucleotide sequence: TGTGCCAGCTCACCACCGGGACAGCAAGCTTTCTTT. Protein: CASSPPGQQAFF.

This clonotype appeared a few times. This sequence joins TRBV15 and TRBJ1-5; D remains ambiguous. CDR1 LNHNV and CDR2 YYDKDF come from the germline V gene (reference sequence). V shed 5 bases and J shed 6 bases, with 17 bases lying between them. The CDR3 contains 15 residues. CDR3 in DNA: TGTGCCACCAGCGTTAGCTGGACGGAAGGTCAGCCCCAGCATTTT. Its translation: CATSVSWTEGQPQHF.

This clonotype was picked up a small number of times. The chain uses TRBV7-8 and TRBJ2-2; TRBD1 matches 10 bases. Trimming took 5 bases from V and 5 from J; bases not matched to a gene: 5. CDR3 length: 15 residues. Germline CDR1 is SGHVS and CDR2 is FQNEAQ. CDR3 DNA sequence: TGTGCCAGCAGCAGAGGGACAGGGGTGACCGGGGAGCTGTTTTTT. Protein sequence: CASSRGTGVTGELFF.

This clonotype showed up just a few times. The rearrangement uses TRBV7-8 and TRBJ2-3, with 8 bases identical to TRBD1. J gave up 1 base and V 1 base, and 16 bases lay outside the gene matches. The CDR3 sequence is 20 residues long. Germline lookup yields CDR1 SGHVS and CDR2 FQNEAQ. CDR3 residues: CASSLDRTGTSLRGTDTQYF. For the CDR3, the DNA is TGTGCCAGCAGCTTAGATAGGACAGGGACCTCGTTGAGGGGCACAGATACGCAGTATTTT.

The rearrangement joins TRBV15 to TRBJ1-5; 7 bases map to TRBD1. The germline gives CDR1 LNHNV, CDR2 YYDKDF (reference sequence). CDR3 length: 15 residues. V lost 4 bases and J lost 1; bases outside the gene matches: 4. The CDR3 DNA reads TGTGCCACCAGCATAGGACAGGTCAGCAATCAGCCCCAGCATTTT. Protein sequence: CATSIGQVSNQPQHF.

The chain employs TRBV6-1 and TRBJ2-1; no clear D. Germline V gene sequence: CDR1 MNHNS, CDR2 SASEGT. The CDR3 consists of 14 residues. V shed 6 bases and J shed 2 bases, with 11 bases lying between them. In DNA, the CDR3 is TGTGCCAGCAGACCTTCCTTCCCCTACAATGAGCAGTTCTTC. As protein: CASRPSFPYNEQFF.

The CDR3 nucleotides are TGTGCCAGCAGTGAGCTCGGTTGGCGGCAGTATTTT. As protein: CASSELGWRQYF. V is TRBV6-1 and J is TRBJ2-3; D not certain. The germline V gene has CDR1 MNHNS and CDR2 SASEGT. Trimming shortened V by 3 bases and J by 11 bases, and 12 bases separated the two germline ends. The CDR3 is made up of 12 amino acids.

A few counts support this clonotype. The CDR3 reads CASSQDGTRSSTDTQYF. In nucleotides, the CDR3 is TGCGCCAGCAGCCAAGATGGTACGAGATCTAGCACAGATACGCAGTATTTT. The gene calls are TRBV4-1 and TRBJ2-3; no definite D call. Germline V gene lookup returns CDR1 MGHRA and CDR2 YSYEKL. There are 17 residues in the CDR3. Trimming took 0 bases from V and 0 from J, leaving 13 bases between them.

The V call is TRBV5-1, the J call TRBJ2-3; no firm D call. CDR1 is SGHRS, CDR2 YFSETQ, per germline. The CDR3 length is 14 residues. Between the trimmed V and J ends, which lost 0 bases and 0 bases, there was a span of 5 bases. The CDR3 region is CASSLGHSTDTQYF. The CDR3 nucleotides read TGCGCCAGCAGCTTGGGACATAGCACAGATACGCAGTATTTT.

This sequence joins TRBV20-1 and TRBJ2-7; D perhaps matches TRBD2 (5 bases). With 1 base removed from V and 3 bases from J, the gap between germline ends came to 10 bases. This CDR3 is 13 amino acids long. Germline CDR1 and CDR2: DFQATT and SNEGSKA (reference sequence). CDR3 DNA: TGCAGTGCTAGAGGTGGTAGCGTCTACGAGCAGTACTTC. The encoded protein is CSARGGSVYEQYF.